This T cell receptor (beta chain) was captured by sequencing in a study of PD-1 blockade in classical Hodgkin lymphoma. Time point noted: cycle 4 day 1 (C4D1), after six to seven weeks of nivolumab. Every single patient, without exception, relapsed after autologous stem cell transplantation, and brentuximab vedotin exposure varied. Purification of CD4+ T cells from thawed PBMCs was performed via magnetic negative selection. Best responses included complete response and partial response; otherwise, the best response was progressive disease. Method: immunoSEQ multiplex PCR; TCRdb's copy keeps in-frame clones and lacks some. The table has some 30,000 clones, roughly 92% seen once. Looked up from germline, CDR1 is PRHDT and CDR2 is FYEKMQ (reference sequence). The CDR3 runs to 15 residues. J lost 5 bases, V lost 5 bases, and 10 bases had no gene match. The study, taken as a whole, reports: What caused the repertoire differences, perhaps disease activity or prior therapy, remains undefined.

Concerning this clone: Its antigen is unknown.

The J gene is TRBJ2-7, the V gene TRBV13; the match to TRBD1 covers 9 bases. This receptor was obtained from a human donor with classical Hodgkin lymphoma. Sequences were derived from CD4+ T cells from blood, sampled before the fourth cycle of nivolumab. CDR3 sequence (DNA): TGTGCCAGCAGCCCTCTAGGGACAGGGAAAAACGAGCAGTACTTC. It is translated as CASSPLGTGKNEQYF.